Listed here are 8 T cell receptor beta chains from one sample, sequenced in a study of blood T cells in healthy people across ages. The use of a sample-barcoded 5' primer and a J-beta primer mix characterized a second PCR of roughly 6 to 11 cycles. TCRdb called the 5' RACE reads again in MiXCR, with one record for every CDR3 protein. Here the sample spans hundreds of thousands of distinct CDR3 sequences, approximately 60% being singletons. The material sequenced was blood. The receptors here all came from a middle-aged man in good health.

This chain uses TRBV29-1 with TRBJ2-6, with D uncertain. Germline assignment: CDR1 SQVTM and CDR2 ANQGSEA. The CDR3 is made up of 17 amino acids. Between the trimmed V and J ends, which lost 4 bases and 1 base, there was a span of 17 bases. The CDR3 nucleotides are TGCAGCGTTGTATTGGCTATCGATGGATCTGGGGCCAACGTCCTGACTTTC. It codes for CSVVLAIDGSGANVLTF.

This clonotype showed up just once. The V gene is TRBV20-1, the J gene TRBJ2-2; TRBD1 matches at 7 bases. Per the germline V gene, CDR1 is DFQATT and CDR2 is SNEGSKA (reference sequence). CDR3 length: 14 amino acids. V dropped 3 bases and J dropped 4; count of bases not matched to a gene: 5. CDR3 DNA sequence: TGCAGTGCTAGGAGGGGACAGCTCACCGGGGAGCTGTTTTTT. This codes for CSARRGQLTGELFF.

V and J are TRBV29-1 and TRBJ2-1, with a possible D match to TRBD2 (7 bases). This CDR3 has 15 residues. The V gene lost 0 bases and the J gene lost 9 bases, with 18 bases spanning the gap. The germline V gene has CDR1 SQVTM and CDR2 ANQGSEA. The CDR3 nucleotides are TGCAGCGTTGAAGACCCCACGAGGGGGAGGGCTGAGCAGTTCTTC. Translation: CSVEDPTRGRAEQFF.

J is TRBJ2-7 and V is TRBV7-3, with 8 positions matching TRBD2. The J call may be incorrect, as the DNA end agrees better with TRBJ2-5. The CDR3 spans 16 residues. Germline V CDR1 and CDR2: SGHTA, FQGTGA. The CDR3 loop is CASSLTGSGTLKTQYF. CDR3 in DNA: TGTGCCAGCAGCTTAACGGGTAGCGGGACATTAAAGACCCAGTACTTC.

Here the CDR3 DNA reads TGTGCCAGCCAAAGGACAGAAACGCGGGGCTACACCTTC. It is translated as CASQRTETRGYTF. The chain combines TRBV6-1 with TRBJ1-2, with D possibly TRBD1 on 6 matching bases. Germline assignment: CDR1 MNHNS and CDR2 SASEGT. Between the trimmed V and J ends, which lost 8 bases and 8 bases, there was a span of 18 bases. There are 13 residues in the CDR3.

The rearrangement uses TRBV16 and TRBJ1-2; the D gene is possibly TRBD1 (5 bases). CDR1 is KGHSY and CDR2 is FQNENV in the germline V gene. V was shortened by 4 bases and J by 12 bases, with 15 bases between the two germline ends. The CDR3 sequence is 12 residues long. The CDR3: CASSRLSGADTF. The CDR3 DNA is TGTGCCAGCAGCCGGCTTTCCGGGGCCGACACCTTC.

V is TRBV2 and J is TRBJ1-4; D is undetermined. Germline values: CDR1 SNHLY, CDR2 FYNNEI. CDR3 length: 14 residues. Deletions cut 4 bases from V and 8 bases from J, with 14 bases between. CDR3 sequence (DNA): TGTGCCAGCAGTGGAGGAGGGCCCAAGGAAAAACTGTTTTTT. This gives the protein CASSGGGPKEKLFF.

The rearrangement joins TRBV6-6 to TRBJ2-3; TRBD1 agrees at 9 bases. V shed 7 bases and J 6 bases; nucleotides not matched to a gene: 8. The germline V gene has CDR1 MNHNY and CDR2 SVGAGI (reference sequence). This CDR3 comprises 14 residues. The CDR3 spells CASNRTGVTDTQYF. CDR3 DNA: TGTGCCAGCAATAGGACAGGGGTCACCGATACGCAGTATTTT.